These 6 T cell receptor beta chains share one sample of origin, sequenced in a study of cytomegalovirus exposure and HLA in healthy donors. 13 Jbeta primers and 60 Vbeta primers were used for the PCR. TCRdb's table, derived via immunoSEQ multiplex PCR, lists solely in-frame clones and lacks some. The sample carries roughly 100,000 clones, 81% recorded once. The source material was PBMCs. The receptors stem from a human donor in good health.

The chain recombines TRBV29-1 with TRBJ2-1; 7 bases agree with TRBD2. The V segment lost 4 bases and the J segment 0 bases; nucleotides outside the gene matches: 6. CDR1 is SQVTM, CDR2 ANQGSEA, per germline. There are 15 residues in the CDR3. The CDR3 sequence: CSVGGGLSSYNEQFF. The DNA for the CDR3 is TGCAGCGTTGGCGGGGGTCTCAGCTCCTACAATGAGCAGTTCTTC.

This chain links TRBV7-2 with TRBJ2-3; TRBD1 might be the D (6 bases). This CDR3 region has 14 residues. Germline V gene data show CDR1 as SGHTA and CDR2 as FQGNSA. Trimming stripped 2 bases from V and 10 bases from J, with 16 bases between. The CDR3 here is CASSLSLTGRAQYF. The CDR3 nucleotides read TGTGCCAGCAGCTTAAGTTTGACAGGCAGGGCGCAGTATTTT.

The chain recombines TRBV9 with TRBJ1-4; 8 nucleotides line up with TRBD1. CDR3 length equals 15 residues. V was pared by 0 bases and J by 8 bases, with 6 bases of the junction left unmatched. Germline loops: CDR1 SGDLS, CDR2 YYNGEE. CDR3 coding DNA: TGTGCCAGCAGCGTAGTGACAGGGGCTGGGGAAAAACTGTTTTTT. It specifies CASSVVTGAGEKLFF.

The rearrangement joins TRBV19 to TRBJ2-2; 8 bases are a match to TRBD1. The trim removed 5 bases at V and 10 bases at J, leaving 3 bases unmatched. Germline V gene sequence: CDR1 LNHDA, CDR2 SQIVND (reference sequence). The CDR3 extends over 12 amino acids. CDR3 sequence: CASSQGAMELFF. Here the CDR3 DNA reads TGTGCCAGTAGTCAGGGGGCGATGGAGCTGTTTTTT.

The chain joins TRBV5-1 to TRBJ1-5; D perhaps matches TRBD1 (5 bases). CDR1 is SGHRS, CDR2 YFSETQ, per germline. This CDR3 has 15 amino acids. V was pared by 3 bases and J by 4 bases, with 14 bases between. CDR3 in amino acids: CASSSGWGGNQPQHF. CDR3 nucleotides: TGCGCCAGCAGCTCCGGATGGGGGGGGAATCAGCCCCAGCATTTT.

The chain recombines TRBV19 with TRBJ2-7; D perhaps matches TRBD1 (5 bases). Per the germline V gene, CDR1 is LNHDA and CDR2 is SQIVND (reference sequence). The V end was cut by 8 bases, the J end by 6 bases, with 14 bases between. This CDR3 contains 12 residues. This CDR3 is CASQPRVGEQYF. The CDR3 nucleotides read TGTGCCAGTCAACCCAGGGTTGGCGAGCAGTACTTC.